The 9 T cell receptor beta chains presented below share a single source sample, sequenced in a study of early T cells in non-severe SARS-CoV-2 infection. MiXCR was run by TCRdb on the 5' RACE reads, yielding one entry per CDR3 protein. The data hold around 98,000 distinct CDR3 sequences, with 11% observed a single time. Sequencing was performed on whole blood. The receptors stem from an adult who was a healthcare worker with PCR-confirmed SARS-CoV-2 infection or an uninfected control (not recorded which).

This clonotype was counted ten times or more. The CDR3 DNA reads as TGTGCTAGTGGTTTGGCGGCGGGAGGTGGGTACGAGCAGTACTTC. It is translated as CASGLAAGGGYEQYF. V is TRBV12-5 and J is TRBJ2-7; 8 bases line up with TRBD2. CDR3 length: 15 residues. Germline CDR1 reads LGHNT; CDR2 reads FRNRAP. V was pared by 1 base and J by 4 bases, with 6 bases of the junction left unmatched.

This rearrangement joins TRBV5-6 to TRBJ1-4; D ambiguous. V was cut by 2 bases and J by 5 bases, with 13 bases left in between. The CDR3 is 15 residues long. Germline CDR1 SGHDT, CDR2 YYEEEE. The CDR3 bases are TGTGCCAGCAGCTTTTTAAGGACGGGCAATGAAAAACTGTTTTTT. It yields the protein CASSFLRTGNEKLFF.

This clonotype was recorded a few times. V and J are TRBV3-1 and TRBJ2-2, with unresolved D. The CDR3 loop spans 13 amino acids. CDR1 is LGHDT and CDR2 is YNNKEL in the germline V gene (reference sequence). The V end was cut by 4 bases, the J end by 6 bases, with 9 bases between. The CDR3 sequence is CASSLVGAGELFF. CDR3 nucleotides: TGTGCCAGCAGCCTAGTTGGGGCCGGGGAGCTGTTTTTT.

V is TRBV12-3 or TRBV12-4 and J is TRBJ1-1; D is possibly TRBD1 (5 bases). Deletions cut 5 bases from V and 3 bases from J, with 16 bases between. The CDR3 length is 15 residues. The CDR3 DNA sequence: TGTGCCAGCAGTCCTCGACAGATGATGGACACTGAAGCTTTCTTT. Translation: CASSPRQMMDTEAFF.

This clonotype came up once. The chain recombines TRBV7-9 with TRBJ2-2; no clear D. V dropped 5 bases and J dropped 4 bases, with 14 bases sitting between them. This CDR3 has 15 residues. Germline CDR1 reads SEHNR; CDR2 reads FQNEAQ (reference sequence). CDR3 nucleotide sequence: TGTGCCAGCAGCCCTGTGGGGATCTCCACCGGGGAGCTGTTTTTT. It is translated as CASSPVGISTGELFF.

The gene calls are TRBV6-6 and TRBJ2-1, with 9 bases matching TRBD2. The CDR3 loop spans 19 amino acids. From germline, CDR1 is MNHNY and CDR2 SVGAGI (reference sequence). J gave up 1 base and V 0 bases, and 10 bases lay outside the gene matches. CDR3 sequence (DNA): TGTGCCAGCAGTTACTCGGTGGGCGGGAGGGGAGTATCCTACAATGAGCAGTTCTTC. Translation: CASSYSVGGRGVSYNEQFF.

Notes on this clonotype: Relative to the germline gene, one junction end is altered; a read error may explain this. The chain recombines TRBV20-1 with TRBJ2-3, with D perhaps given as TRBD1 or TRBD2 (5 bases each). The CDR3 length is 13 residues. Germline CDR1 and CDR2: DFQATT and SNEGSKA (reference sequence). CDR3 coding DNA: TGCAGTGGAGGGGTCAGGAGCACAGATATGCAGTATTTT. Protein product: CSGGVRSTDMQYF.

J is TRBJ1-4 and V is TRBV7-9; D is possibly TRBD1 (5 bases). Trimming removed 5 bases at V and 10 bases at J, with 14 bases between. Germline V gene data show CDR1 as SEHNR and CDR2 as FQNEAQ (reference sequence). This CDR3 region has 13 residues. The DNA of the CDR3 is TGTGCCAGCAGCCCCCAGGGAGCCGGAAAACTGTTTTTT. Translating it yields CASSPQGAGKLFF.

The chain combines TRBV5-1 with TRBJ2-3; no firm D call. Trimming removed 0 bases at V and 0 bases at J, with 11 bases between. The V gene's germline CDR1 is SGHRS and CDR2 YFSETQ. The CDR3 has 16 residues. CDR3 in amino acids: CASSLARLESTDTQYF. Written as DNA, the CDR3 is TGCGCCAGCAGCTTGGCCCGCCTGGAGAGCACAGATACGCAGTATTTT.